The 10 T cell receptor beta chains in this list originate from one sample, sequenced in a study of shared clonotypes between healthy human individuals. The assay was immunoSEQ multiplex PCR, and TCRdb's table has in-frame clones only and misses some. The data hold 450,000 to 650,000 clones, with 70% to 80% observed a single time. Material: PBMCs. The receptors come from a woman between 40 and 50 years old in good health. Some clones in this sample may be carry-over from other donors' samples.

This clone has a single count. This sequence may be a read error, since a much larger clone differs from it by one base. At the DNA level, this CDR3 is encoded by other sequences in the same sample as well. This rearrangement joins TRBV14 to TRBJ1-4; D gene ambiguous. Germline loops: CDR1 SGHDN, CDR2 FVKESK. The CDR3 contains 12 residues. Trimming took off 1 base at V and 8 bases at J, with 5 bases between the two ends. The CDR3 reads CASSQVIEKLFF. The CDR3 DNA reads TGTGCCAGCAGCCAAGTAATAGAAAAACTGTTTTTT.

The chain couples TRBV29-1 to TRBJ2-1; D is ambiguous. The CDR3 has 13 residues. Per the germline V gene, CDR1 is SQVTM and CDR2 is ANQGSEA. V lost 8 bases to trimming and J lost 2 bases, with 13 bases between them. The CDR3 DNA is TGCAGCCTCCACACGCCGGCCTACAATGAGCAGTTCTTC. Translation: CSLHTPAYNEQFF.

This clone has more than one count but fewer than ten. The CDR3 DNA reads as TGTGCCAGCAGCCAATCGGGCACCGGGGAGCTGTTTTTT. This translates into CASSQSGTGELFF. The chain has TRBV14 and TRBJ2-2, with D unresolved. V lost 2 bases, J lost 4 bases, and 5 bases lay in between. The CDR3 extends over 13 amino acids. Per the germline V gene, CDR1 is SGHDN and CDR2 is FVKESK. Drawing the rest from reference TRBV14 and TRBJ2-2, the complete variable domain is EAGVTQFPSHSVIEKGQTVTLRCDPISGHDNLYWYRRVMGKEIKFLLHFVKESKQDESGMPNNRFLAERTGGTYSTLKVQPAELEDSGVYFCASSQSGTGELFFGEGSRLTVL.

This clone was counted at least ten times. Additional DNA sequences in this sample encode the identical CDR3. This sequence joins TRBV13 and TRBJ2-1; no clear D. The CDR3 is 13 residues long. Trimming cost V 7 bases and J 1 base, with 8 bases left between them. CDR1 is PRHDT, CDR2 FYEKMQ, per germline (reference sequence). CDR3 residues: CASKVGSYNEQFF. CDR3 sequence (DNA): TGTGCCAGCAAGGTGGGGTCCTACAATGAGCAGTTCTTC.

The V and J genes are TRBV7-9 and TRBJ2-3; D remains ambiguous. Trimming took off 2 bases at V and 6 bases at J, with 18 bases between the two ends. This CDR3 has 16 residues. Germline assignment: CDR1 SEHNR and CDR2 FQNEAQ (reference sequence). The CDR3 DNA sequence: TGTGCCAGCAGCTTATGGGGTTCGGGCTTGAGGGATACGCAGTATTTT. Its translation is CASSLWGSGLRDTQYF.

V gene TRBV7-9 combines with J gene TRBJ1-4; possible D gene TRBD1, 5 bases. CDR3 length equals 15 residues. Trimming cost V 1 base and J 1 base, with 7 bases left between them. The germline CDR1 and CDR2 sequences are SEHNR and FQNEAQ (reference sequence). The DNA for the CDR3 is TGTGCCAGCAGCTTAGATGGGGGAACTAATGAAAAACTGTTTTTT. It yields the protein CASSLDGGTNEKLFF. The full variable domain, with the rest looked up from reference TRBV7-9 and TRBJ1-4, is DTGVSQNPRHKITKRGQNVTFRCDPISEHNRLYWYRQTLGQGPEFLTYFQNEAQLEKSRLLSDRFSAERPKGSFSTLEIQRTEQGDSAMYLCASSLDGGTNEKLFFGSGTQLSVL.

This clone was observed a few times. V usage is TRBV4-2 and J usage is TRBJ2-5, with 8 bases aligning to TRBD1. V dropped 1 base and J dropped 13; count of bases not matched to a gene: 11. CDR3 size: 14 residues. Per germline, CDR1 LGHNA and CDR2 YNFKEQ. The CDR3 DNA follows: TGTGCCAGCAGCCAAGGAGAGTTTGAGGGACAGGTGTACTTC. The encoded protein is CASSQGEFEGQVYF.

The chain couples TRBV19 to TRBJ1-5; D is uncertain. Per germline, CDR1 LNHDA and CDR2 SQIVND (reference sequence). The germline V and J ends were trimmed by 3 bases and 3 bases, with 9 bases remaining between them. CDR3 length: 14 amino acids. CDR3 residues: CASSISPNNQPQHF. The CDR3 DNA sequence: TGTGCCAGTAGTATTTCCCCCAACAATCAGCCCCAGCATTTT.

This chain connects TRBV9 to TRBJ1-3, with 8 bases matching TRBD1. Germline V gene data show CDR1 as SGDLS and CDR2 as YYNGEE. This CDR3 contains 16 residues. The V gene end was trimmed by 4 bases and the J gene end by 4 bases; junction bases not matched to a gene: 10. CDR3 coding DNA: TGTGCCAGCAGCCCCCAGGCAGGGGGCTTAGGAAACACCATATATTTT. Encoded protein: CASSPQAGGLGNTIYF.

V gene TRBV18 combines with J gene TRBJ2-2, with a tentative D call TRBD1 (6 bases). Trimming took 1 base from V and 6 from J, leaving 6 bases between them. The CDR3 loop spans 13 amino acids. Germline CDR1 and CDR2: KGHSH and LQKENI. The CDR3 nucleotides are TGTGCCAGCTCACCACAGGGGGCCGGGGAGCTGTTTTTT. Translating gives CASSPQGAGELFF.